This T cell receptor beta chain was found in a study of T cell changes during pregnancy in multiple sclerosis. In the case of this clone: A read error may produce the germline difference seen at one junction end.

Here immunoSEQ multiplex PCR was the method, and the copy in TCRdb shows in-frame clones only, minus some. The sample consists of just under 65,000 clones, about 92% of them appearing once. The CDR3 has 12 amino acids. Germline lookup yields CDR1 PRHDT and CDR2 FYEKMQ (reference sequence). The origin of this receptor is a female donor in good health, enrolled as a control in a pregnancy study. This sample comprised peripheral blood, obtained in the second trimester of pregnancy. The chain uses TRBV13 and TRBJ2-1; TRBD2 aligns across 7 bases. The CDR3 DNA is TGTGCCAGCGGGAGGGCCTATAATGAGCAGTTCTTC. Translation gives CASGRAYNEQFF.